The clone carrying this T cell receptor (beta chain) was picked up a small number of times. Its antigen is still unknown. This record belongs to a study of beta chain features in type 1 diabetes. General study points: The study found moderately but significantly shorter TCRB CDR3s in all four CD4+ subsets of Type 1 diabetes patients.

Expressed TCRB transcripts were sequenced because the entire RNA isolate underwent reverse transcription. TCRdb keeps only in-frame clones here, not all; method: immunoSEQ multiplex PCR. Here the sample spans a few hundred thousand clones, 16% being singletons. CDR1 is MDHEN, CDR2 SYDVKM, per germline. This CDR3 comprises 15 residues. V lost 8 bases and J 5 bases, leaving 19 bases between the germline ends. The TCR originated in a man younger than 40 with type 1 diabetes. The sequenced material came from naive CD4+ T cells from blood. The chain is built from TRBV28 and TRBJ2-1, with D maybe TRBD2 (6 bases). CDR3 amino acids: CASPPSGSFNNEQFF. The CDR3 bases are TGTGCCAGCCCCCCCTCCGGGAGCTTCAACAATGAGCAGTTCTTC.